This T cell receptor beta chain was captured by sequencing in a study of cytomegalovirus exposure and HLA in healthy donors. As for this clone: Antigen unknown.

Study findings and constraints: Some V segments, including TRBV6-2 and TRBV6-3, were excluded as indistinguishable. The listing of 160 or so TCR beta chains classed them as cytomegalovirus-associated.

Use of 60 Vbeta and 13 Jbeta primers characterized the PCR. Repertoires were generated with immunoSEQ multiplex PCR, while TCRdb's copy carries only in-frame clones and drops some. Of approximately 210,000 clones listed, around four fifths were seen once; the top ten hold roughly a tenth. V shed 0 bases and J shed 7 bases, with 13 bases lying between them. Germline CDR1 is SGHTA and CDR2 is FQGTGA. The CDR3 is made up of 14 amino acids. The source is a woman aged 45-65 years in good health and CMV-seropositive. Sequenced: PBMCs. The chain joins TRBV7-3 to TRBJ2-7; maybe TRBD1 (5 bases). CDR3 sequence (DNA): TGTGCCAGCAGCTTAACGAATGGGGCGAAGGAGCAGTACTTC. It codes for CASSLTNGAKEQYF.